The clone carrying this T cell receptor beta chain is large by share. The data belong to a study of CD8+ T cells in alopecia areata. Germline V CDR1 and CDR2: SGHTA, FQGTGA. V dropped 6 bases and J dropped 4; count of bases not matched to a gene: 11. This CDR3 has 15 residues. Reverse transcribed after extraction, RNA yielded cDNA as the sequencing template. This table comes from immunoSEQ multiplex PCR, and its TCRdb copy is limited to in-frame clones, with some not included. The sample shows about 14,000 clones, 55% to 60% of them seen only once. Those with alopecia areata gave lesional scalp punch biopsies and peripheral blood.

The chain has TRBV7-3 and TRBJ2-7, with 8 bases lining up with TRBD1. The TCR originated in a human donor with alopecia areata. Sequencing was performed on skin, taken at week 0. For the CDR3, the DNA is TGTGCCAGCAGACAAAGGTTCGGACAGGGTTACGAGCAGTACTTC. This gives the protein CASRQRFGQGYEQYF. The whole variable domain, remainder taken from reference TRBV7-3 and TRBJ2-7, is GAGVSQTPSNKVTEKGKYVELRCDPISGHTALYWYRQSLGQGPEFLIYFQGTGAADDSGLPNDRFFAVRPEGSVSTLKIQRTERGDSAVYLCASRQRFGQGYEQYFGPGTRLTVT.